The present TCR beta chain was sequenced within a study of T cell responses to AZD1222 COVID-19 vaccine. For this clone: What it binds is not known.

Whole-study findings and limits: The breadth and depth of Spike-specific TCRs increased once two AZD1222 doses had been given. Per reports, nearly half of all spike-specific TCRs target regions that are unmutated in variants. The donor cohort was predominantly white British with a female majority, and clonal diversity may have been underestimated. Dominant at 160-218 and 743-854, vaccine-associated CD4 TCRs also spanned spike.

TCRdb keeps only in-frame clones here, not all; method: immunoSEQ multiplex PCR. The table lists about 160,000 clones, 75% to 95% of them singletons. V was shortened by 5 bases and J by 2 bases, with 13 bases between the two germline ends. Germline V lookup: CDR1 SGHTS, CDR2 YDEGEE. The CDR3 length is 15 residues. The chain joins TRBV5-8 to TRBJ1-4; D not certain. The clonotype comes from an adult in good health. The sample was peripheral blood, taken on day 0 of AZD1222 vaccination. In nucleotides, the CDR3 is TGTGCCAGCAGGAGACGGACCAACACTAATGAAAAACTGTTTTTT. Its protein is CASRRRTNTNEKLFF.